Listed below are T cell receptor beta chains from one sample, sequenced in a study of T cells in Graves' hyperthyroidism and ophthalmopathy. TCRdb re-called the multiplex PCR reads through MiXCR, storing one row per CDR3 protein. The table records approximately 30,000 distinct CDR3 sequences, about 53% of them present only once. The sample consisted of blood. These receptors were collected from a woman aged 35 to 49 with Graves' ophthalmopathy. Both conserved end residues are part of each CDR3. Fields, in order: CDR3 length, clone size, D gene, J gene, V gene, CDR3 DNA, CDR3 protein. D genes are given only for firm matches. The size of a clone is reported for some rows only, either as once, few or many, or as a class for expanded clones.

len: 13
abundance: once
d_gene: .
j_gene: TRBJ1-2
v_gene: TRBV24-1
CDR3nt: TGTGCCACCAGTGATCTGGGGCGGGATGGCTACACCTTC
CDR3aa: CATSDLGRDGYTF

len: 12
abundance: many
d_gene: .
j_gene: TRBJ1-5
v_gene: TRBV12-3/TRBV12-4
CDR3nt: TGTGCCAGCAGCTCTCATGTATCTCCCCAGCATTTT
CDR3aa: CASSSHVSPQHF

len: 14
abundance: many
d_gene: TRBD1
j_gene: TRBJ2-7
v_gene: TRBV6-2/TRBV6-3
CDR3nt: TGTGCCAGCAGTTACTCGGGACAGGGCTACGAGCAGTACTTC
CDR3aa: CASSYSGQGYEQYF

len: 13
abundance: many
d_gene: .
j_gene: TRBJ1-1
v_gene: TRBV4-2
CDR3nt: TGTGCCAGCAGCCAAGGCAGGAACACTGAAGCTTTCTTT
CDR3aa: CASSQGRNTEAFF

len: 14
abundance: .
d_gene: .
j_gene: TRBJ2-1
v_gene: TRBV15
CDR3nt: TGTGCCACCAGCAGCTTTGGGGTAGGAAATGAGCAGTTCTTC
CDR3aa: CATSSFGVGNEQFF

len: 14
abundance: many
d_gene: .
j_gene: TRBJ2-2
v_gene: TRBV4-1
CDR3nt: TGCGCCAGCAGCCTAACATGGAACCCCGGGGAGCTGTTTTTT
CDR3aa: CASSLTWNPGELFF

len: 15
abundance: many
d_gene: TRBD1
j_gene: TRBJ2-5
v_gene: TRBV28
CDR3nt: TGTGCCAGCAGTTATACCGGGACAGCCCAAGAGACCCAGTACTTC
CDR3aa: CASSYTGTAQETQYF

len: 16
abundance: many
d_gene: .
j_gene: TRBJ2-2
v_gene: TRBV11-3
CDR3nt: TGTGCCAGCAGCCCGGGACTGCAATTGAACACCGGGGAGCTGTTTTTT
CDR3aa: CASSPGLQLNTGELFF

len: 18
abundance: .
d_gene: TRBD2
j_gene: TRBJ2-6
v_gene: TRBV29-1
CDR3nt: TGCAGCGTTTCGGGGGGAATAGAACCAAGCTCTGGGGCCAACGTCCTGACTTTC
CDR3aa: CSVSGGIEPSSGANVLTF

len: 17
abundance: .
d_gene: .
j_gene: TRBJ2-5
v_gene: TRBV4-3
CDR3nt: TGCGCCAGCAGCCAAAGGTACCAGGGGCGTGCTGGAGAGACCCAGTACTTC
CDR3aa: CASSQRYQGRAGETQYF

len: 14
abundance: .
d_gene: .
j_gene: TRBJ2-7
v_gene: TRBV7-9
CDR3nt: TGTGCCAGCAGACCAGACAGACTCACCGGGGAGCTGTACTTC
CDR3aa: CASRPDRLTGELYF

len: 12
abundance: many
d_gene: .
j_gene: TRBJ2-1
v_gene: TRBV12-3/TRBV12-4
CDR3nt: TGTGCCAGCAGTTTTGTCGGGAATGAGCAGTTCTTC
CDR3aa: CASSFVGNEQFF

len: 15
abundance: .
d_gene: .
j_gene: TRBJ2-5
v_gene: TRBV9
CDR3nt: TGTGCCAGCAGCGTAGAAGGTTATAGCAATCAGCCCCAGTACTTC
CDR3aa: CASSVEGYSNQPQYF

len: 16
abundance: many
d_gene: .
j_gene: TRBJ2-7
v_gene: TRBV11-3
CDR3nt: TGTGCCAGCAACACGGAGGGGAGCTCCCGCGCCTACGAGCAGTACTTC
CDR3aa: CASNTEGSSRAYEQYF

len: 17
abundance: .
d_gene: TRBD2
j_gene: TRBJ2-3
v_gene: TRBV27
CDR3nt: TGTGCCAGCAGTTTATCGCCTAGCGGGAGAGGAACAGATACGCAGTATTTT
CDR3aa: CASSLSPSGRGTDTQYF

len: 14
abundance: .
d_gene: .
j_gene: TRBJ2-7
v_gene: TRBV20-1
CDR3nt: TGCAGTGCTAGAGATGGAGCTCCTAGCAATCAGCAGTACTTC
CDR3aa: CSARDGAPSNQQYF

len: 19
abundance: once
d_gene: TRBD2
j_gene: TRBJ2-1
v_gene: TRBV7-3
CDR3nt: TGTGCCAGCAGCTTAACGTTAAAAGGACTAGCGGGGGGTGTCAATGAGCAGTTCTTC
CDR3aa: CASSLTLKGLAGGVNEQFF

len: 13
abundance: .
d_gene: .
j_gene: TRBJ2-7
v_gene: TRBV19
CDR3nt: TGTGCCAGTAGTACAGCCCGGGCCTACGAGCAGTACTTC
CDR3aa: CASSTARAYEQYF

len: 16
abundance: many
d_gene: TRBD1
j_gene: TRBJ2-3
v_gene: TRBV6-5
CDR3nt: TGTGCCAGCAGTTCAACCGGGACAGGGGGCGGACTAGCGCAGTATTTT
CDR3aa: CASSSTGTGGGLAQYF

len: 14
abundance: many
d_gene: .
j_gene: TRBJ2-7
v_gene: TRBV6-2/TRBV6-3
CDR3nt: TGTGCCAGCAGTTATAACGCGGGGCCTTACGAGCAGTACTTC
CDR3aa: CASSYNAGPYEQYF

len: 13
abundance: medium-sized
d_gene: .
j_gene: TRBJ2-7
v_gene: TRBV24-1
CDR3nt: TGTGCCACCAGTGATTTGACAGGGAGCGAGCAGTACTTC
CDR3aa: CATSDLTGSEQYF

len: 16
abundance: many
d_gene: .
j_gene: TRBJ1-1
v_gene: TRBV19
CDR3nt: TGTGCCAGTAGTATAGCGATGGGTTCCAGGAACACTGAAGCTTTCTTT
CDR3aa: CASSIAMGSRNTEAFF

len: 14
abundance: medium-sized
d_gene: TRBD2
j_gene: TRBJ2-1
v_gene: TRBV2
CDR3nt: TGTGCCAGCAGTCGGACTAGCGAGACTGGTGAGCAGTTCTTC
CDR3aa: CASSRTSETGEQFF

len: 15
abundance: many
d_gene: .
j_gene: TRBJ2-5
v_gene: TRBV29-1
CDR3nt: TGCAGCGTTGAAGTTTGGAGTATTGACCAAGAGACCCAGTACTTC
CDR3aa: CSVEVWSIDQETQYF

len: 17
abundance: .
d_gene: TRBD1
j_gene: TRBJ1-3
v_gene: TRBV19
CDR3nt: TGTGCCAGTAGTACGACCAACAGGGGAGCTTTTGGAAACACCATATATTTT
CDR3aa: CASSTTNRGAFGNTIYF

len: 14
abundance: .
d_gene: .
j_gene: TRBJ1-2
v_gene: TRBV4-1
CDR3nt: TGCGCCAGCAGCCAAGATCGAGTGTGGTATGGCTACACCTTC
CDR3aa: CASSQDRVWYGYTF

len: 13
abundance: many
d_gene: .
j_gene: TRBJ1-1
v_gene: TRBV11-1
CDR3nt: TGTGCCAGCAGCTTAGCCCAGAACACTGAAGCTTTCTTT
CDR3aa: CASSLAQNTEAFF

len: 15
abundance: .
d_gene: .
j_gene: TRBJ2-3
v_gene: TRBV20-1
CDR3nt: TGCAGTGCCCGGTCCGGTGGGGAATACACAGATACGCAGTATTTT
CDR3aa: CSARSGGEYTDTQYF

len: 13
abundance: .
d_gene: .
j_gene: TRBJ2-7
v_gene: TRBV24-1
CDR3nt: TGTGCCACCGGTGATTTGATAGGGAGCGAGCGGTACTTC
CDR3aa: CATGDLIGSERYF

len: 13
abundance: once
d_gene: TRBD2
j_gene: TRBJ2-3
v_gene: TRBV7-6
CDR3nt: TGTGCCAGCAGCACTAGCGGGGCAGATACGCAGTATTTT
CDR3aa: CASSTSGADTQYF

len: 14
abundance: once
d_gene: TRBD1
j_gene: TRBJ1-1
v_gene: TRBV19
CDR3nt: TGTGCCAGCCCCTCCGGGACAGGGGGCACTGAAGCTTTCTTT
CDR3aa: CASPSGTGGTEAFF

len: 14
abundance: .
d_gene: .
j_gene: TRBJ1-4
v_gene: TRBV6-4
CDR3nt: TGTGCCAGCAGTGACAGAGAAACTAATGAAAAACTGTTTTTT
CDR3aa: CASSDRETNEKLFF

len: 16
abundance: .
d_gene: .
j_gene: TRBJ2-4
v_gene: TRBV4-3
CDR3nt: TGCGCCAGCAGCTTAATATCTCAGAGGACAGGGAGGGTTCGATACTTC
CDR3aa: CASSLISQRTGRVRYF

len: 13
abundance: .
d_gene: .
j_gene: TRBJ2-5
v_gene: TRBV7-9
CDR3nt: TGTGCCAGCTCACCACCGTATCGAGAGGCCCGGTACTTC
CDR3aa: CASSPPYREARYF

len: 13
abundance: many
d_gene: TRBD1
j_gene: TRBJ1-2
v_gene: TRBV6-5
CDR3nt: TGTGCCAGCAGCTTTGACAGGGACAATGGCTACACCTTC
CDR3aa: CASSFDRDNGYTF

len: 16
abundance: many
d_gene: .
j_gene: TRBJ2-3
v_gene: TRBV7-6
CDR3nt: TGTGCCAGCAGCCCTCCGCCTGAGCGAGAAGGGCGGTCGCAGTATTTT
CDR3aa: CASSPPPEREGRSQYF

len: 17
abundance: .
d_gene: .
j_gene: TRBJ2-2
v_gene: TRBV19
CDR3nt: TGTGCCAGCAGCCGCCACAGGGCGACCTCGAACACCGGGGAGCTGTTTTTT
CDR3aa: CASSRHRATSNTGELFF

len: 17
abundance: medium-sized
d_gene: TRBD1
j_gene: TRBJ1-5
v_gene: TRBV19
CDR3nt: TGTGCCAGTAGTATAGAACTTCGACAGGGAGTGTTGCAGCCCCAGCATTTT
CDR3aa: CASSIELRQGVLQPQHF

len: 13
abundance: .
d_gene: .
j_gene: TRBJ2-7
v_gene: TRBV20-1
CDR3nt: TGCAGTGTCAGTGGTGAAGCGGGCTACGAGCAGTACTTC
CDR3aa: CSVSGEAGYEQYF

len: 14
abundance: many
d_gene: .
j_gene: TRBJ1-5
v_gene: TRBV6-1
CDR3nt: TGTGCCAGCAGGACGGGAGGAAGTAATCAGCCCCAGCATTTT
CDR3aa: CASRTGGSNQPQHF

len: 15
abundance: .
d_gene: TRBD1
j_gene: TRBJ2-2
v_gene: TRBV2
CDR3nt: TGTGCCAGCAGTGTCGAGGGGGCGGACACCGGGGAGCTGTTTTTT
CDR3aa: CASSVEGADTGELFF

len: 14
abundance: many
d_gene: .
j_gene: TRBJ2-5
v_gene: TRBV13
CDR3nt: TGTGCCAGCAGCTCTACAGGGACGGTAGAGACCCAGTACTTC
CDR3aa: CASSSTGTVETQYF

len: 15
abundance: many
d_gene: TRBD2
j_gene: TRBJ2-1
v_gene: TRBV12-3/TRBV12-4
CDR3nt: TGTGCCAGCAGCATAGCGGGAGGAGCATACAATGAGCAGTTCTTC
CDR3aa: CASSIAGGAYNEQFF

len: 16
abundance: .
d_gene: TRBD2
j_gene: TRBJ2-1
v_gene: TRBV10-2
CDR3nt: TGCGCCAGCAGTGAGTCGGAGGCTAGCGGGAACAATGAGCAGTTCTTC
CDR3aa: CASSESEASGNNEQFF

len: 14
abundance: many
d_gene: TRBD2
j_gene: TRBJ2-3
v_gene: TRBV7-9
CDR3nt: TGTGCCAGCAGCTTAGGACTAGCGACAGATACGCAGTATTTT
CDR3aa: CASSLGLATDTQYF

len: 14
abundance: once
d_gene: TRBD2
j_gene: TRBJ2-2
v_gene: TRBV24-1
CDR3nt: TGTGCCACCCGGACTAGCGGGAGCACCGGGGAGCTGTTTTTT
CDR3aa: CATRTSGSTGELFF

len: 14
abundance: .
d_gene: TRBD1
j_gene: TRBJ1-1
v_gene: TRBV2
CDR3nt: TGTGCCAGCAGGGGGGACAGCCAGAACACTGAAGCTTTCTTT
CDR3aa: CASRGDSQNTEAFF

len: 14
abundance: many
d_gene: .
j_gene: TRBJ2-7
v_gene: TRBV4-1
CDR3nt: TGCGCCAGCAGCCTAACCGGGGCTTACTACGAGCAGTACTTC
CDR3aa: CASSLTGAYYEQYF

len: 12
abundance: .
d_gene: .
j_gene: TRBJ2-5
v_gene: TRBV2
CDR3nt: TGTGCCAGCAGCTCCTTCAGGGAGACCCAGTACTTC
CDR3aa: CASSSFRETQYF

len: 12
abundance: .
d_gene: .
j_gene: TRBJ1-2
v_gene: TRBV12-3/TRBV12-4
CDR3nt: TGTGCCAGCAGTTTACGGAACTATGGCTACACCTTC
CDR3aa: CASSLRNYGYTF

len: 13
abundance: .
d_gene: TRBD1
j_gene: TRBJ2-5
v_gene: TRBV15
CDR3nt: TGTGCACCAGCTCGGGACAGGGAAGAGACCCAGTACTTC
CDR3aa: CAPARDREETQYF

len: 16
abundance: many
d_gene: TRBD2
j_gene: TRBJ2-1
v_gene: TRBV9
CDR3nt: TGTGCCAGCAGCCCCCGGCGTAGCGGGGGAATCAATGAGCAGTTCTTC
CDR3aa: CASSPRRSGGINEQFF

len: 13
abundance: many
d_gene: .
j_gene: TRBJ1-6
v_gene: TRBV18
CDR3nt: TGTGCCAGCTCACCAAACAGGGAGAGCACCCTCCACTTT
CDR3aa: CASSPNRESTLHF

len: 13
abundance: .
d_gene: .
j_gene: TRBJ2-5
v_gene: TRBV7-9
CDR3nt: TGTGCCAGCAGCTTGGGGGAAGGGGAGACCCAGTACTTC
CDR3aa: CASSLGEGETQYF